A selection of T cell receptor beta chains follows, all from one sample in a study of blood T cell repertoires in COVID-19. The table came from immunoSEQ multiplex PCR; TCRdb's copy has only in-frame clones and leaves some out. Here the sample spans roughly 250,000 clones, 75% to 90% being singletons. What was sequenced was peripheral blood. The receptors were sampled from a man younger than 45 with acute or convalescent COVID-19. CDR3s include the opening cysteine and the closing phenylalanine or tryptophan. D genes are given only for firm matches. Only part of the rows carry a size: once, few, many, or a class if the clone is expanded.

.	TRBV18	TRBD1	TRBJ2-1	TGTGCCAGCTCGCAACAGGGGGCTAGCGCCTACAATGAGCAGTTCTTC	CASSQQGASAYNEQFF
.	TRBV6-5	TRBD1	TRBJ2-1	TGTGCCAGCAGTTACCAGGGACAGAGCTCCTACAATGAGCAGTTCTTC	CASSYQGQSSYNEQFF
.	TRBV6-5	.	TRBJ1-1	TGTGCCAGCAGACGTGCGACGCGGAGGAGGTCTGAAGCTTTCTTT	CASRRATRRRSEAFF
.	TRBV3-1/TRBV3-2	.	TRBJ1-4	TGTGCCAGCAGCGGGAGTGGGAGAACGAAAAAACTGTTTTTT	CASSGSGRTKKLFF
.	TRBV7-2	.	TRBJ2-7	TGTGCCAGCAGCTTACCCAGGGTGGGCGAGCAGTACTTC	CASSLPRVGEQYF
.	TRBV15	.	TRBJ2-5	TGTGCCACCAGCAGAGACAGGGCAGGAGAGACCCAGTACTTC	CATSRDRAGETQYF
.	TRBV6-4	TRBD2	TRBJ2-1	TGTGCCAGCAGCGTTACTAGCGGGAGGTACAATGAGCAGTTCTTC	CASSVTSGRYNEQFF
.	TRBV29-1	.	TRBJ2-1	TGCAGCGCATCCAGGGCAGGGTCTTACAATGAGCAGTTCTTC	CSASRAGSYNEQFF
few	TRBV30	TRBD1	TRBJ1-5	TGTGCCTGGAGTAGGACAGGGTACCAGCCCCAGCATTTT	CAWSRTGYQPQHF
.	TRBV10-1	TRBD1	TRBJ2-2	TGCGCCAGCAGTCGTGGACAGGGAACACCCGGGGAGCTGTTTTTT	CASSRGQGTPGELFF
.	TRBV5-8	.	TRBJ2-7	TGTGCCAGCAGCTTGGTGTGGGTCCGAGGAGGCGAGCAGTACTTC	CASSLVWVRGGEQYF
.	TRBV7-9	.	TRBJ1-2	TGTGCCAGCAGCCGTTCCGGACAGGGCTACACCTTC	CASSRSGQGYTF
.	TRBV30	TRBD2	TRBJ2-3	TGTGCCTGGAATTTAGCGGGGGGGCCAGATACGCAGTATTTT	CAWNLAGGPDTQYF
.	TRBV7-9	.	TRBJ1-2	TGTGCCAGCAGCTCAGGGGAGTATGGCTACACCTTC	CASSSGEYGYTF
.	TRBV12-3/TRBV12-4	TRBD1	TRBJ1-1	TGTGCCAGCACGGGACAGCTGGCGACTGAAGCTTTCTTT	CASTGQLATEAFF
.	TRBV10-2	.	TRBJ2-3	TGCGCCAGCAGTGTCGGCACAGATACGCAGTATTTT	CASSVGTDTQYF
.	TRBV3-1/TRBV3-2	.	TRBJ2-7	TGTGCCAGCAGCCAAGGAACTCAGGTTTCGTACGAGCAGTACTTC	CASSQGTQVSYEQYF
.	TRBV28	.	TRBJ1-4	TGTGCCAGCAGTTTAGCTGGCACGCTTAATGAAAAACTGTTTTTT	CASSLAGTLNEKLFF
.	TRBV28	TRBD1	TRBJ1-5	TGTGCCAGCAACGGGGACAGGGGCCGAGATCAGCCCCAGCATTTT	CASNGDRGRDQPQHF
.	TRBV5-6	TRBD1	TRBJ1-1	TGTGCCAGCAGCAGAGGGACAGTCCCTGAAGCTTTCTTT	CASSRGTVPEAFF
.	TRBV27	.	TRBJ1-1	TGTGCCAGCTGCGGACAAGCGAACACTGAAGCTTTCTTT	CASCGQANTEAFF
few	TRBV19	.	TRBJ2-7	TGTGCCAGTAGTCCTACTAGGTTCTACGAGCAGTACTTC	CASSPTRFYEQYF
.	TRBV15	.	TRBJ1-1	TGTGCCACCAGCAGCCTACAGGTAACAGAAGCTTTCTTT	CATSSLQVTEAFF
.	TRBV5-8	.	TRBJ2-1	TGTGCCAGCAGCTTGGGACAGTTTTCGGGACTTTCCTACAATGAGCAGTTCTTC	CASSLGQFSGLSYNEQFF
.	TRBV19	TRBD2	TRBJ2-7	TGTGCCAGTAGTATGGGGACTAGTGGCGAGCAGTACTTC	CASSMGTSGEQYF
.	TRBV12-3/TRBV12-4	.	TRBJ2-1	TGTGCCAGCAGTTTAAGTAGGGGAAATGAGCAGTTCTTC	CASSLSRGNEQFF
.	TRBV5-6	.	TRBJ1-6	TGTGCCAGCAGCTTGGAGCGGACCCAGCTTTATTCACCCCTCCACTTT	CASSLERTQLYSPLHF
.	TRBV28	.	TRBJ1-4	TGTGCCAGCATATTTAGCGGGGGGTCTAATGAAAAACTGTTTTTT	CASIFSGGSNEKLFF
.	TRBV15	.	TRBJ1-5	TGTGCCACCAGCTTACTAGTTAGCAATCAGCCCCAGCATTTT	CATSLLVSNQPQHF
.	TRBV9	.	TRBJ1-2	TGTGCCAGCAGTGCCGGGGGATATGGCTACACCTTC	CASSAGGYGYTF
.	TRBV27	TRBD1	TRBJ1-3	TGTGCCAGCAGTTTGGCAGGGGGGATCGACACCATATATTTT	CASSLAGGIDTIYF
.	TRBV28	.	TRBJ2-5	TGTGCCAGCAGTCCCCCGGGTTGGGGTTGGAGGAAGACCCAGTACTTC	CASSPPGWGWRKTQYF
.	TRBV2	TRBD1	TRBJ1-1	TGTGCCAGCAGTGGTAACAGGGGATTGGGTGAAGCTTTCTTT	CASSGNRGLGEAFF
.	TRBV28	.	TRBJ1-2	TGTGCCAGCAGTGAAGGACAGAGCTATGGCTACACCTTC	CASSEGQSYGYTF
.	TRBV6-5	TRBD2	TRBJ2-3	TGTGCCAGCAGGCGGGGGGGCGGTGTTGATACGCAGTATTTT	CASRRGGGVDTQYF
.	TRBV28	TRBD1	TRBJ1-2	TGTGCCAGCACTGGGGGTTGGACAGGGAATAATGGCTACACCTTC	CASTGGWTGNNGYTF
.	TRBV28	TRBD1	TRBJ1-4	TGTGCCAGCAGAACCCCGGGACAGGGTAATGAAAAACTGTTTTTT	CASRTPGQGNEKLFF
.	TRBV20-1	.	TRBJ2-7	TGCAGTGCTCCAGGTGTCTACGAGCAGTACTTC	CSAPGVYEQYF
.	TRBV5-1	.	TRBJ2-7	TGCGCCAGCAGCTTGGAGGCAGGCCTCTACGAGCAGTACTTC	CASSLEAGLYEQYF
.	TRBV7-9	TRBD1	TRBJ1-1	TGTGCCAGCAGGCGGGACAGCGAGGAAGCTTTCTTT	CASRRDSEEAFF
.	TRBV7-6	.	TRBJ1-1	TGTGCCAGCAGCTCCTGGGAGGGTTACACTGAAGCTTTCTTT	CASSSWEGYTEAFF
.	TRBV11-2	TRBD2	TRBJ2-5	TGTGCCAGCAGCTTAGGACTAGCGGGAGCAGGAGTGGAGACCCAGTACTTC	CASSLGLAGAGVETQYF
.	TRBV2	TRBD1	TRBJ1-3	TGTGCCAGCAGCAGACAGGGATCTAGCTCTGGAAACACCATATATTTT	CASSRQGSSSGNTIYF
.	TRBV28	TRBD2	TRBJ2-1	TGTGCCAGCACCTCTCCCGCGGGGACTAGCGGGAGAGGTGAGCAGTTCTTC	CASTSPAGTSGRGEQFF